This TCR beta chain was documented in a study of metastatic and nonmetastatic thyroid tumors. TCRdb redid the clone calls on the PCR reads using MiXCR. This table has 25,000 to 30,000 clones, roughly 17% appearing once. Thyroid surgery was preceded by no treatment in any patient. This clone was seen at least ten times. The origin of this receptor is a female donor with papillary thyroid cancer or a benign thyroid nodule (not recorded which). Some clones in this sample may be carry-over from other donors' samples. The sequenced sample consisted of blood.

This chain's CDR3 is CASSQDVAGPYNEQFF. DNA for the CDR3: TGTGCCAGCAGCCAAGATGTAGCGGGACCTTACAATGAGCAGTTCTTC. J is TRBJ2-1 and V is TRBV3-1; 8 nucleotides align to TRBD2. With 0 bases clipped from V and 4 bases from J, the junction kept 5 bases outside the gene matches. The CDR3 covers 16 residues. Germline values: CDR1 LGHDT, CDR2 YNNKEL (reference sequence).